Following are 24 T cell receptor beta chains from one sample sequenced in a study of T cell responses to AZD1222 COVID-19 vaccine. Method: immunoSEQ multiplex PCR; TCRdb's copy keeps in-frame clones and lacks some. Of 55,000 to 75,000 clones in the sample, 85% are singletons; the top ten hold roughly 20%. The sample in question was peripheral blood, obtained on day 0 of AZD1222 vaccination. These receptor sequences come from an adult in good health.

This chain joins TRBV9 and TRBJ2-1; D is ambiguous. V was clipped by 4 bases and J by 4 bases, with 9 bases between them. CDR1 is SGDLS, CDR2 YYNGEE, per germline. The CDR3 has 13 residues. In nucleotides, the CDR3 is TGTGCCAGCAGCTTGACATTTTACAATGAGCAGTTCTTC. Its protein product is CASSLTFYNEQFF.

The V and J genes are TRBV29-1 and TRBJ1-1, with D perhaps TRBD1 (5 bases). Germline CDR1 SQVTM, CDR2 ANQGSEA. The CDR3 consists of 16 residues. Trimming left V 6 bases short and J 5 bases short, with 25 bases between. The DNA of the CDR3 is TGCAGCGTAGGACCTGCTTGGGGGGGTAGGAAAACTGAAGCTTTCTTT. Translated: CSVGPAWGGRKTEAFF.

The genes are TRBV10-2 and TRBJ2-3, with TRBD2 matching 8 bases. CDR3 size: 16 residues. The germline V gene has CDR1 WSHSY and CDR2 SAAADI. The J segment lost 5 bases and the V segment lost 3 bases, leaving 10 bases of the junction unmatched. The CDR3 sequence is CASSDPGGAEVDTQYF. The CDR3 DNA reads TGCGCCAGCAGTGATCCGGGGGGGGCAGAGGTAGATACGCAGTATTTT.

DNA of the CDR3: TGCGCCAGCAGCTTGAGTCCAGGGGATAGCAATCAGCCCCAGCATTTT. Amino acids: CASSLSPGDSNQPQHF. The genes are TRBV5-1 and TRBJ1-5, with TRBD1 as a possible D gene (6 bases). Per the germline V gene, CDR1 is SGHRS and CDR2 is YFSETQ. There are 16 residues in the CDR3. The germline V and J ends were trimmed by 1 base and 0 bases, with 11 bases remaining between them.

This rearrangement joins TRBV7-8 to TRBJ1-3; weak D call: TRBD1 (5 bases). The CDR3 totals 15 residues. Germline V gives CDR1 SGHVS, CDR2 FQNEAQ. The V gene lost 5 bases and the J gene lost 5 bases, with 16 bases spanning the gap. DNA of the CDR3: TGTGCCAGCAGCGTTCAAGCCCAGGGAAGAAACACCATATATTTT. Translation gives CASSVQAQGRNTIYF.

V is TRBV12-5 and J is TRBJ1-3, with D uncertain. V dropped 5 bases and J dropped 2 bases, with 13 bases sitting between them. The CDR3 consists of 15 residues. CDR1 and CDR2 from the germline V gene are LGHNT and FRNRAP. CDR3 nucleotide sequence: TGTGCTAGTGGTCCGTCCGGGAGCGCTGGAAACACCATATATTTT. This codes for CASGPSGSAGNTIYF.

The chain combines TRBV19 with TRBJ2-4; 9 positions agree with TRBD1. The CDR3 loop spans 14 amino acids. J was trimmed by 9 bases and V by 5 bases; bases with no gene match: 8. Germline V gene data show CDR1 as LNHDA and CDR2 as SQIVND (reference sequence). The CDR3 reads CASSVGQGVGIQYF. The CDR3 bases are TGTGCCAGTAGTGTGGGACAGGGAGTCGGCATTCAGTACTTC.

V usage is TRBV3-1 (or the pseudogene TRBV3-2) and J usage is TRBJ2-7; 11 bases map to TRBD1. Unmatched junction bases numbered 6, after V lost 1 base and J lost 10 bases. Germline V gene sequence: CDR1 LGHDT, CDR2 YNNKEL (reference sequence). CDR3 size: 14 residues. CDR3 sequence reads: CASSQGTGGEGQYF. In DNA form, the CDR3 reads TGTGCCAGCAGCCAAGGGACAGGGGGCGAAGGACAGTACTTC.

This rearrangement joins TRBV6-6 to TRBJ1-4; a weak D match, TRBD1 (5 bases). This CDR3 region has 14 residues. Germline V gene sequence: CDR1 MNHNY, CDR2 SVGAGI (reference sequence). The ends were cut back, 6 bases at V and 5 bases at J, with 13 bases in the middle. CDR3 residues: CASSPRDLNEKLFF. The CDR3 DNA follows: TGTGCCAGCAGCCCCCGGGACCTAAATGAAAAACTGTTTTTT.

The CDR3 DNA reads as TGTGCTAGTGGTTTGGTACATTCCCGACAGGAAGGCGGGAGTGGCTACAATGAGCAGTTCTTC. Translation gives CASGLVHSRQEGGSGYNEQFF. This chain links TRBV12-5 with TRBJ2-1; possibly TRBD2 for D (7 bases). Trimming took off 0 bases at V and 3 bases at J, with 27 bases between the two ends. Germline V lookup: CDR1 LGHNT, CDR2 FRNRAP. The CDR3 runs 21 residues. The variable domain in full, completed from reference TRBV12-5 and TRBJ2-1, reads DARVTQTPRHKVTEMGQEVTMRCQPILGHNTVFWYRQTMMQGLELLAYFRNRAPLDDSGMPKDRFSAEMPDATLATLKIQPSEPRDSAVYFCASGLVHSRQEGGSGYNEQFFGPGTRLTVL.

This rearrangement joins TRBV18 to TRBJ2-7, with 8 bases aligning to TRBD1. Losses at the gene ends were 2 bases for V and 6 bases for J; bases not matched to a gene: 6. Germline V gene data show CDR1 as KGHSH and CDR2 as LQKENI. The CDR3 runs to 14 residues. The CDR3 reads CASSPGQGIGEQYF. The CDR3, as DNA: TGTGCCAGCTCACCAGGACAGGGAATTGGCGAGCAGTACTTC.

The CDR3 DNA follows: TGTGCCAGTCAGGCATCTATAAGCAATCAGCCCCAGCATTTT. Translation gives CASQASISNQPQHF. The V call is TRBV2, the J call TRBJ1-5; D not resolved. The length of the CDR3 is 14 residues. V lost 9 bases and J lost 1, with 13 bases in between. Germline assignment: CDR1 SNHLY and CDR2 FYNNEI.

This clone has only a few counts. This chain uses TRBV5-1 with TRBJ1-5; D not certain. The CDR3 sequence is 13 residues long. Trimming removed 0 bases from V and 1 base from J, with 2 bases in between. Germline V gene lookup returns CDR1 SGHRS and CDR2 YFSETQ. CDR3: CASSLGSNQPQHF. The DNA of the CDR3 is TGCGCCAGCAGCTTGGGGAGCAATCAGCCCCAGCATTTT.

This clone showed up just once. Written as DNA, the CDR3 is TGTGCCAGCAGTGATTTTGCTCAGCGGAATTACAATGAGCAGTTCTTC. Its translation is CASSDFAQRNYNEQFF. This chain uses TRBV2 with TRBJ2-1, with a possible D match to TRBD2 (5 bases). CDR3 length equals 16 residues. V lost 3 bases and J 4 bases, leaving 16 bases between the germline ends. The V gene's germline CDR1 is SNHLY and CDR2 FYNNEI.

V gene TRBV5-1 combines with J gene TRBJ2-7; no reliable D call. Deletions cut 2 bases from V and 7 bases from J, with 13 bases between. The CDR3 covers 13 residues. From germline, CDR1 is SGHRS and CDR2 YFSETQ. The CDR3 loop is CASSLQELREQYF. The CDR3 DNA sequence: TGCGCCAGCAGCTTACAAGAATTGAGGGAGCAGTACTTC.

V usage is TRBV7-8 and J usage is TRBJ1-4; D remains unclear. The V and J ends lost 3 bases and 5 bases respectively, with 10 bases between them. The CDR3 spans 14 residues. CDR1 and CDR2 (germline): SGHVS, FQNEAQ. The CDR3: CASSLNRLNEKLFF. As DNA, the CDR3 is TGTGCCAGCAGCTTGAACCGGTTAAATGAAAAACTGTTTTTT.

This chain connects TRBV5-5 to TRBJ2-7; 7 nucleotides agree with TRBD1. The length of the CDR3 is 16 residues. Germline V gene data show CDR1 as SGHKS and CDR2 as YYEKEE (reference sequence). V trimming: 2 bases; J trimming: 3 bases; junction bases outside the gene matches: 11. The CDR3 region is CASSLVLGQADYEQYF. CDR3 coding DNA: TGTGCCAGCAGCTTAGTATTAGGACAGGCGGACTACGAGCAGTACTTC.

CDR3 sequence (DNA): TGTGCCAGCAGTAGGAATGAGCAGTTCTTC. Its protein is CASSRNEQFF. The rearrangement joins TRBV6-1 to TRBJ2-1; D gene uncertain. CDR1 is MNHNS, CDR2 SASEGT, per germline. V was shortened by 5 bases and J by 7 bases, with 3 bases between the two germline ends. The CDR3 is made up of 10 amino acids.

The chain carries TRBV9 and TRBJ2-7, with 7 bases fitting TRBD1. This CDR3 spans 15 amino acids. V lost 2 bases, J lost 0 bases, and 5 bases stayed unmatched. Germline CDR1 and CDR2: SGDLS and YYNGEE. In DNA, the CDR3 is TGTGCCAGCAGCGTCCGGGACAGTGACTCCTACGAGCAGTACTTC. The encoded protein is CASSVRDSDSYEQYF. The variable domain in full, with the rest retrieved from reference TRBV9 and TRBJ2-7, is DSGVTQTPKHLITATGQRVTLRCSPRSGDLSVYWYQQSLDQGLQFLIQYYNGEERAKGNILERFSAQQFPDLHSELNLSSLELGDSALYFCASSVRDSDSYEQYFGPGTRLTVT.

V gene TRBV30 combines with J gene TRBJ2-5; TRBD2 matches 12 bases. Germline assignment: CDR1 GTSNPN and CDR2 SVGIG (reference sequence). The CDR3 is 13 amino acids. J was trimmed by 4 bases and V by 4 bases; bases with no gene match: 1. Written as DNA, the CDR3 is TGTGCCTGGACGGGACTAGCGGGAGAGACCCAGTACTTC. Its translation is CAWTGLAGETQYF.

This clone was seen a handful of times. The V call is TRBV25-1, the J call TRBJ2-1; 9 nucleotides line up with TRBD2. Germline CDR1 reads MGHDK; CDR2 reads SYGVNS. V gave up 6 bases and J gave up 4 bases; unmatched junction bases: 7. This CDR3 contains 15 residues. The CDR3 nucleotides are TGTGCCAGCAGCTTATGGACTAGCGAGTACAATGAGCAGTTCTTC. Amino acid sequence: CASSLWTSEYNEQFF.

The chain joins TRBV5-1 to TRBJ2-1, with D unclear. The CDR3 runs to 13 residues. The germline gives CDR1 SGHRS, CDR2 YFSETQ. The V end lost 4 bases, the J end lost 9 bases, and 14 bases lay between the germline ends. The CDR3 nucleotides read TGCGCCAGCAGCCCGCTGGGTGAGGCTGAGCAGTTCTTC. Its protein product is CASSPLGEAEQFF.

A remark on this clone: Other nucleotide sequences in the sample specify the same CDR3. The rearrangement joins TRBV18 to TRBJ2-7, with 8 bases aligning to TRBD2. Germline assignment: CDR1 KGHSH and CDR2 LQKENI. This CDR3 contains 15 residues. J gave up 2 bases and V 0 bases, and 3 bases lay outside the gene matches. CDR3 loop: CASSPPAGAAYEQYF. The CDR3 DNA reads TGTGCCAGCTCACCACCAGCGGGGGCTGCCTACGAGCAGTACTTC.

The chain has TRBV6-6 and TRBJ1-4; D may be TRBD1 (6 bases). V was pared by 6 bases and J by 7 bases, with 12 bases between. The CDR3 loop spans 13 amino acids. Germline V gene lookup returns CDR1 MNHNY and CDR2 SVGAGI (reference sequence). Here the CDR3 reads CASRPGQGEKLFF. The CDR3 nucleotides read TGTGCCAGCAGACCGGGACAAGGTGAAAAACTGTTTTTT.